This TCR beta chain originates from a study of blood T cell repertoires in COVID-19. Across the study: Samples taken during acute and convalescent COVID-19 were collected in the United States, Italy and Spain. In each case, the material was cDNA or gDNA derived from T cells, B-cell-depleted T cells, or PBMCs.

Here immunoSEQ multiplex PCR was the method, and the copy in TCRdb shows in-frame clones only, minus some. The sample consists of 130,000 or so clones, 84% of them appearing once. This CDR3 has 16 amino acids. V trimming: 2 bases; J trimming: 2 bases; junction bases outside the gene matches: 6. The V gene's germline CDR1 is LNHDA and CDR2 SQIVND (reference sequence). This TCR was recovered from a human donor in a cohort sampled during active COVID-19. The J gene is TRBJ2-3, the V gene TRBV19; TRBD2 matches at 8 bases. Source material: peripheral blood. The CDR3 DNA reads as TGTGCCAGTAGTATAATGGCGGGGGGCCCCACAGATACGCAGTATTTT. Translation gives CASSIMAGGPTDTQYF.